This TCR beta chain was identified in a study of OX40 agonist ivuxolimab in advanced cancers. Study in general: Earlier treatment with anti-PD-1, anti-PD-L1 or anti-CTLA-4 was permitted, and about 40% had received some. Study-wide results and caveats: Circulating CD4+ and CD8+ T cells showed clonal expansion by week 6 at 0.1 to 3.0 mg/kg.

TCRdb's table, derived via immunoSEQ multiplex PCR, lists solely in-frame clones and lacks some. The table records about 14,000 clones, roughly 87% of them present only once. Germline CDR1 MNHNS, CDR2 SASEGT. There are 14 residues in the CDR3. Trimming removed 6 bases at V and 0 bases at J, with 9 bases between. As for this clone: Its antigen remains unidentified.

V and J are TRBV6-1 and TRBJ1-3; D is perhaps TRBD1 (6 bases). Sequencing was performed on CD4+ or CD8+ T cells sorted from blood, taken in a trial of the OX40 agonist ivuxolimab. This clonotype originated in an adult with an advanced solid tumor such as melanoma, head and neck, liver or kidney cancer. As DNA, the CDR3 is TGTGCCAGCAGCTCAGGGGTCTCTGGAAACACCATATATTTT. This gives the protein CASSSGVSGNTIYF.